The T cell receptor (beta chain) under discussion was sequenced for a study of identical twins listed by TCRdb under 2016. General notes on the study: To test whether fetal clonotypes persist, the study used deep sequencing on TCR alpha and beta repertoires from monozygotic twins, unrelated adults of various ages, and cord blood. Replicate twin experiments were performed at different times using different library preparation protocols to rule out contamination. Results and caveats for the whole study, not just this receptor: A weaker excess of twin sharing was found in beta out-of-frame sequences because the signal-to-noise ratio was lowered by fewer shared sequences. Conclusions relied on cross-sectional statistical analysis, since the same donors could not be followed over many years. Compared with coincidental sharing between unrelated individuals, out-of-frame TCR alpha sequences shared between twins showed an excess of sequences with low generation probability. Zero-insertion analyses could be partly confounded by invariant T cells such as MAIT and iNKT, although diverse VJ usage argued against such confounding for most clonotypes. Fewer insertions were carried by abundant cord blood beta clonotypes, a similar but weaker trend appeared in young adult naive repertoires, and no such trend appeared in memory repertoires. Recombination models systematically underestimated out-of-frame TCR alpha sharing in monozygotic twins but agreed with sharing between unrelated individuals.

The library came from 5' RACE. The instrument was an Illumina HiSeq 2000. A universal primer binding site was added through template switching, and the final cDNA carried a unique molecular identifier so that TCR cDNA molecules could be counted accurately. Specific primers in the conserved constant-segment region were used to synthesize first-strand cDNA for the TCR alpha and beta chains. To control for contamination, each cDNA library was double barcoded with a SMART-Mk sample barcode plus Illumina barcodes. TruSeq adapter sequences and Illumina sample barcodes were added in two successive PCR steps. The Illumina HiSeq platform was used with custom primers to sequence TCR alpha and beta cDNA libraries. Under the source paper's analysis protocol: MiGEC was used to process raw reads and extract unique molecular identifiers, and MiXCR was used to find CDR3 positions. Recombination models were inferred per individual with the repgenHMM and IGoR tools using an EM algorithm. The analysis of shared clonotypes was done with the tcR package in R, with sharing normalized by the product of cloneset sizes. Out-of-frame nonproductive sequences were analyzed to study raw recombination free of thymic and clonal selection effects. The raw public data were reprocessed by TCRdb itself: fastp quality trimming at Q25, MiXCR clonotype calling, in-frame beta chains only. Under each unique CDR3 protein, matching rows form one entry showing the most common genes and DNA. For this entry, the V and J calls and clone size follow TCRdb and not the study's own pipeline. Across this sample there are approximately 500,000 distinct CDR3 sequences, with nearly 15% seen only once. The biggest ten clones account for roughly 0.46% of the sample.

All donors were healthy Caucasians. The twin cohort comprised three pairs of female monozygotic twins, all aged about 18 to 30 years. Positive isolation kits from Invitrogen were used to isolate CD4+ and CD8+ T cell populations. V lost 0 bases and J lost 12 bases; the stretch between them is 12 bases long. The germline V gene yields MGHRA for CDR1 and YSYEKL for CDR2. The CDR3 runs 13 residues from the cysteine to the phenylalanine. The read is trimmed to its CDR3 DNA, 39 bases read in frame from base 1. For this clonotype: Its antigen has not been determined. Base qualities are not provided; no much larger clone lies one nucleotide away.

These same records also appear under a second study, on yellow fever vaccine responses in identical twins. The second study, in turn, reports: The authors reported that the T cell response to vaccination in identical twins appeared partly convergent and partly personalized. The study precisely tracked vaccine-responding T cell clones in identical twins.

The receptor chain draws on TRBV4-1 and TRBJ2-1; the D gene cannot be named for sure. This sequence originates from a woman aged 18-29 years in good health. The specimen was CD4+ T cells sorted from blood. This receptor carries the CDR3 CASSQDQSWVQFF. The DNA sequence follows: TGCGCCAGCAGCCAAGACCAGTCCTGGGTGCAGTTCTTC.